What follows are 19 T cell receptor beta chains derived from one specimen sequenced in a study of blood T cell repertoires in COVID-19. Method: immunoSEQ multiplex PCR; TCRdb's copy keeps in-frame clones and lacks some. The sample has some 240,000 clones, 82% seen once; the top ten hold under 15%. The sample comprised peripheral blood. These receptors were obtained from an older woman with active or convalescent COVID-19.

Comments on this clone: The sample has other DNA sequences that encode this CDR3 too. This CDR3 is CASSLSGTSGGVGELFF. CDR3 DNA: TGTGCCAGCAGCTTATCCGGGACTAGCGGGGGCGTCGGGGAGCTGTTTTTT. The chain links TRBV11-2 to TRBJ2-2, with TRBD2 identical over 14 bases. The CDR3 consists of 17 residues. The V and J ends lost 2 bases and 7 bases, in that order; junction bases with no gene match: 6. The V gene's germline CDR1 is SGHAT and CDR2 FQNNGV. The full variable domain, in which reference TRBV11-2 and TRBJ2-2 provide the parts outside the CDR3, is EAGVAQSPRYKIIEKRQSVAFWCNPISGHATLYWYQQILGQGPKLLIQFQNNGVVDDSQLPKDRFSAERLKGVDSTLKIQPAKLEDSAVYLCASSLSGTSGGVGELFFGEGSRLTVL.

A note on this clone: Within the sample, other DNA sequences also encode this same CDR3. Here the CDR3 DNA reads TGTGCCAGCAGTCCGGACAGTTATGGCTACACCTTC. Its protein product is CASSPDSYGYTF. The chain employs TRBV2 and TRBJ1-2, with TRBD1 as a possible D gene (6 bases). This CDR3 contains 12 residues. From germline, CDR1 is SNHLY and CDR2 FYNNEI. V lost 5 bases, J lost 5 bases, and 9 bases lay in between.

The chain combines TRBV18 with TRBJ1-2; 12 nucleotides align to TRBD1. V gave up 6 bases and J gave up 6 bases; unmatched junction bases: 8. Germline CDR1 and CDR2: KGHSH and LQKENI. The CDR3 has 15 residues. The CDR3 reads CASSPGTGGADGYTF. Here the CDR3 DNA reads TGTGCCAGCTCCCCAGGGACAGGGGGCGCGGATGGCTACACCTTC. The full variable domain, rest sourced from reference TRBV18 and TRBJ1-2, is NAGVMQNPRHLVRRRGQEARLRCSPMKGHSHVYWYRQLPEEGLKFMVYLQKENIIDESGMPKERFSAEFPKEGPSILRIQQVVRGDSAAYFCASSPGTGGADGYTFGSGTRLTVV.

V is TRBV19 and J is TRBJ1-2; possibly TRBD1 for D (5 bases). Germline assignment: CDR1 LNHDA and CDR2 SQIVND (reference sequence). This CDR3 has 14 amino acids. Trimming took 3 bases from V and 5 from J, leaving 13 bases between them. This CDR3 reads CASSIGRGTYGYTF. The CDR3 nucleotides are TGTGCCAGTAGTATCGGTCGGGGGACTTATGGCTACACCTTC.

The chain links TRBV6-1 to TRBJ1-1, with 7 bases fitting TRBD1. This CDR3 has 14 residues. CDR1 is MNHNS, CDR2 SASEGT, per germline. V was pared by 5 bases and J by 0 bases, with 3 bases of the junction left unmatched. The CDR3 sequence: CASSSQGMNTEAFF. The CDR3, as DNA: TGTGCCAGCAGTTCACAGGGGATGAACACTGAAGCTTTCTTT.

The chain recombines TRBV18 with TRBJ1-1; D is uncertain. The CDR3 loop spans 14 amino acids. Looked up from germline, CDR1 is KGHSH and CDR2 is LQKENI. V was cut by 0 bases and J by 4 bases, with 9 bases left in between. The CDR3 loop reads CASSPPGRVTEAFF. The CDR3 region has the DNA TGTGCCAGCTCACCACCCGGCCGGGTCACTGAAGCTTTCTTT. Using reference TRBV18 and TRBJ1-1 for the parts outside the CDR3, the full variable domain is NAGVMQNPRHLVRRRGQEARLRCSPMKGHSHVYWYRQLPEEGLKFMVYLQKENIIDESGMPKERFSAEFPKEGPSILRIQQVVRGDSAAYFCASSPPGRVTEAFFGQGTRLTVV.

This clone was seen only once. The chain recombines TRBV3-1 (or the pseudogene TRBV3-2) with TRBJ2-7, with 8 bases that match TRBD1. There are 13 residues in the CDR3. Trimming at V came to 1 base and at J to 6 bases, leaving 2 bases not matched to a gene. CDR1 and CDR2 (germline): LGHDT, YNNKEL (reference sequence). CDR3 loop: CASSQGDRSEQYF. CDR3 nucleotide sequence: TGTGCCAGCAGCCAAGGGGACAGGTCCGAGCAGTACTTC.

The V and J genes are TRBV6-6 and TRBJ2-3; 8 bases match TRBD2. The CDR3 length is 16 residues. Germline values: CDR1 MNHNY, CDR2 SVGAGI (reference sequence). V gave up 7 bases and J gave up 0 bases; unmatched junction bases: 9. CDR3 residues: CASTPLAGLSTDTQYF. The CDR3 region has the DNA TGTGCCAGCACCCCCTTAGCGGGACTAAGCACAGATACGCAGTATTTT.

A word on this clone: This specimen includes other DNA sequences encoding the same CDR3. The chain joins TRBV19 to TRBJ2-7, with 7 bases that match TRBD2. CDR1 is LNHDA and CDR2 is SQIVND in the germline V gene (reference sequence). The J segment lost 1 base and the V segment lost 4 bases, leaving 1 base of the junction unmatched. The CDR3 length is 13 residues. The CDR3: CASSRGGSYEQYF. In DNA form, the CDR3 reads TGTGCCAGTAGTAGGGGGGGGTCCTACGAGCAGTACTTC.

This sequence joins TRBV27 and TRBJ1-1; D possibly corresponds to TRBD1 (5 bases). The length of the CDR3 is 15 residues. V dropped 6 bases and J dropped 1 base, with 15 bases sitting between them. CDR1 is MNHEY, CDR2 SMNVEV, per germline (reference sequence). CDR3 sequence (DNA): TGTGCCAGCAGAAACCTCAGGGAACCGAACACTGAAGCTTTCTTT. Residues: CASRNLREPNTEAFF.

This chain uses TRBV7-2 with TRBJ2-7; tentative D call: TRBD2 (6 bases). V was clipped by 4 bases and J by 4 bases, with 14 bases between them. The length of the CDR3 is 14 residues. Germline lookup yields CDR1 SGHTA and CDR2 FQGNSA. CDR3 DNA: TGTGCCAGCAGCTCCGGAGGACTACGATACGAGCAGTACTTC. Translation: CASSSGGLRYEQYF.

This chain uses TRBV13 with TRBJ2-7; perhaps TRBD1 as D (6 bases). This CDR3 is 16 amino acids long. Trimming took 5 bases from V and 4 from J, leaving 21 bases between them. Germline values: CDR1 PRHDT, CDR2 FYEKMQ (reference sequence). CDR3 residues: CASSIQGWDKEYEQYF. CDR3 nucleotides: TGTGCCAGCAGCATCCAGGGGTGGGACAAGGAGTACGAGCAGTACTTC.

The count of this clone is one. The chain employs TRBV30 and TRBJ2-7; weak D call: TRBD2 (5 bases). Looked up from germline, CDR1 is GTSNPN and CDR2 is SVGIG (reference sequence). There are 12 residues in the CDR3. Trimming cost V 1 base and J 6 bases, with 10 bases left between them. The CDR3, as DNA: TGTGCCTGGAGTGAGGTGGGGAGCGAGCAGTACTTC. Translating it yields CAWSEVGSEQYF.

This clone appeared once. The chain recombines TRBV9 with TRBJ2-3; 7 bases fit TRBD1. Losses at the gene ends were 4 bases for V and 6 bases for J; bases not matched to a gene: 8. There are 14 residues in the CDR3. The V gene's germline CDR1 is SGDLS and CDR2 YYNGEE. CDR3 protein: CASSSGGIRDTQYF. Written as DNA, the CDR3 is TGTGCCAGCAGCTCAGGGGGAATCCGCGATACGCAGTATTTT.

V gene TRBV7-2 combines with J gene TRBJ2-3; TRBD2 is a possible D gene (5 bases). Germline V lookup: CDR1 SGHTA, CDR2 FQGNSA. The V end was cut by 8 bases, the J end by 1 base, with 13 bases between. This CDR3 contains 14 residues. The CDR3 DNA is TGTGCCAGCGAGGTGGGGAGCCGCACAGATACGCAGTATTTT. Amino acids: CASEVGSRTDTQYF. Filled out from reference TRBV7-2 and TRBJ2-3, the complete variable domain reads GAGVSQSPSNKVTEKGKDVELRCDPISGHTALYWYRQSLGQGLEFLIYFQGNSAPDKSGLPSDRFSAERTGGSVSTLTIQRTQQEDSAVYLCASEVGSRTDTQYFGPGTRLTVL.

The chain joins TRBV19 to TRBJ1-2; D gene ambiguous. Germline V CDR1 and CDR2: LNHDA, SQIVND (reference sequence). The length of the CDR3 is 15 residues. Trimming removed 3 bases at V and 8 bases at J, with 19 bases between. This chain's CDR3 is CASSMAPGGSGGYTF. CDR3 nucleotide sequence: TGTGCCAGTAGTATGGCCCCCGGAGGGTCGGGCGGCTACACCTTC.

V gene TRBV18 combines with J gene TRBJ2-7; D gene uncertain. The ends were cut back, 3 bases at V and 2 bases at J, with 11 bases in the middle. CDR3 length equals 14 residues. Germline loops: CDR1 KGHSH, CDR2 LQKENI. The CDR3: CASSPETMTYEQYF. The CDR3 DNA reads as TGTGCCAGCTCACCGGAGACGATGACCTACGAGCAGTACTTC.

V and J are TRBV7-8 and TRBJ2-1; 8 nucleotides match TRBD2. This CDR3 has 15 residues. Germline V CDR1 and CDR2: SGHVS, FQNEAQ. The junction had 8 bases not matched to a gene; V was cut back by 5 bases and J by 5 bases. CDR3: CASSPRGGFNNEQFF. The CDR3 DNA follows: TGTGCCAGCAGCCCACGCGGGGGGTTCAACAATGAGCAGTTCTTC.

CDR3 sequence: CASSQDFAGGTTDTQYF. In DNA, the CDR3 is TGCGCCAGCAGCCAAGATTTTGCGGGGGGGACCACAGATACGCAGTATTTT. J is TRBJ2-3 and V is TRBV4-3; TRBD2 matches 9 bases. CDR3 size: 17 residues. CDR1 is LGHNA and CDR2 is YSLEER in the germline V gene. V lost 0 bases and J lost 2; bases outside the gene matches: 6.